Listed here is a single TCR beta chain. What antigen it recognizes has not been identified. There are no base qualities to consult, and no much larger clone falls within one base. Collaborating institutions collected whole blood in K2EDTA tubes following their own protocols. For TCRbeta analysis, collaborator samples were shipped as frozen whole blood, as isolated PBMCs, or as DNA extracted from either sample type. The source of the sample is a study of blood T cell repertoires in COVID-19 (dated by TCRdb to about 2020). At the level of the whole study: Collaborator samples came from the United States, Italy and Spain and covered acute and convalescent phases of COVID-19. Samples were obtained from the ongoing ImmuneRACE study (first 160 participants) and from approximately 1,200 subjects provided by 6 global collaborators. Nearly every sample came with metadata listing a de-identified subject ID, COVID-19 status, age in years and sex. The prospective study material was composed of cDNA or gDNA derived from T cells, B-cell-depleted T cells, or PBMCs. Deeply sampled blood TCRbeta repertoires from subjects exposed to, actively infected with, or recovered from COVID-19 were included in the dataset. The repertoires were released in a freely available public database intended as a resource for research on the immune response to SARS-CoV-2. HLA class I and class II types, where available, came from metadata supplied by the sample provider rather than from assay-based typing. Overall results and qualifications from the work: The quantity of clinical and demographic metadata differed by source and by participant and was supplied without curation.

The immunoSEQ Assay, a bias-controlled multiplex PCR, was used to amplify TCRbeta CDR3 regions from genomic DNA. As for the authors' bioinformatics: Within the assay, amplification of reference gene primers was used to estimate how many nucleated cells each sample contained. Sequence reads were collapsed and filtered to measure the absolute abundance of every unique TCRbeta CDR3 rearrangement. For each sample, productive Simpson clonality was calculated as the square root of Simpson's diversity index across productive rearrangements. TCRdb limited this immuneACCESS table to in-frame rearrangements with V and J called. A share of clones is missing; checked studies link under half to unresolved V genes, and the rest is unexplained. Clone size and the V and J calls come from that table; the DNA yielded D and trimming. The sample table records over 200,000 clones; 81% of these occur just once. 7.9% of the sample is taken by the ten largest.

The junction shows trimming of 0 bases on V and 2 bases on J, plus 11 bases between the germline ends. Measured from the cysteine to the phenylalanine, the CDR3 is 15 residues long. Here the CDR3 DNA is all that survives: 45 bases in frame from base 1. For CDR1 and CDR2, the germline V gene lists SGHRS and YFSETQ. The TCR originated in a woman older than 75 with acute or convalescent COVID-19. The chain is encoded by TRBV5-1 joined to TRBJ1-1; the D gene lacks a confident call. The specimen was peripheral blood. The DNA sequence is as follows: TGCGCCAGCAGCTTGGCGAAAACAGCTAACACTGAAGCTTTCTTT. It codes for CASSLAKTANTEAFF. The full variable domain, completed from the reference TRBV5-1 and TRBJ1-1 proteins outside the CDR3, reads KAGVTQTPRYLIKTRGQQVTLSCSPISGHRSVSWYQQTPGQGLQFLFEYFSETQRNKGNFPGRFSGRQFSNSRSEMNVSTLELGDSALYLCASSLAKTANTEAFFGQGTRLTVV.